This TCR beta chain was identified in a study of T cell responses to AZD1222 COVID-19 vaccine (dated by TCRdb to about 2021). In the study overall: AZD1222 recipients whose second dose came at about 4 weeks and those whose second dose came at about 12 weeks were combined into one group, since spike-specific TCR depth and breadth did not differ between the two schedules. TCR sequencing covered fewer than 250 trial participants: approximately 200 given two doses of AZD1222 and 26 given two doses of MenACWY control vaccine. Enrollment into the trials was organized by age into subgroups of 18-55, 56-69 and 70-plus years, and those subgroups contained 148, 28 and 57 TCR-sequenced participants, respectively. The investigation overall reported the following: Most participants were white British and females outnumbered males, and the authors suggested that clonal diversity may have been underestimated. After two AZD1222 doses, spike-specific TCR breadth and depth were significantly higher than at day 0 and than in MenACWY recipients. Epitopes outside the regions mutated in the B.1.351 and B.1.1.7 variants were reportedly recognized by nearly half of the unique spike-specific TCRs. Because no samples from the day 14 peak response were available, repertoires could be characterized only after the peak T cell response. In the small 56-69-year group, the increase in depth fell short of significance, most likely because of low power. Conclusions about previously exposed vaccinees are limited because only a handful of AZD1222 recipients were SARS-CoV-2 seropositive at baseline. The vaccine-associated CD4 TCRs covered the entire spike protein, and the dominant responses fell in regions 160-218 and 743-854.

What this sample's time point label stands for: baseline before first vaccination. Samples from vaccinated people were obtained from the UK trials COV001 and COV002, which included a single-blind randomized controlled phase 2/3 trial of AZD1222 (ChAdOx1 nCoV-19) in healthy adults. For TCRbeta chain sequencing, PBMC samples from trial participants were taken at day 0 and at day 28 after the second dose. The CDR3 regions of human TCRbeta chains were subjected to immunosequencing. The original pipeline was this. Repertoire TCRs were checked for matches against a reference library of SARS-CoV-2-specific TCRs that had been generated using the MIRA antigen-specificity platform. Breadth meant the fraction of unique TCRs that were SARS-CoV-2-associated, whereas depth meant the fraction of total T cells that were SARS-CoV-2-associated. Each spike-specific TCR was assigned to its reactive spike region and to a CD4 or CD8 class using the MIRA data. Log10-transformed breadth and depth values were compared by one-way ANOVA with Sidak's multiple comparisons tests. TCRdb took this table from immuneACCESS and kept in-frame rearrangements with V and J called. Such tables lack part of the clones; where checked against another copy, unresolved V genes explain under half of the gap, and the rest is unexplained. That table gives V, J and clone size, and the DNA gave D and trimming. The sample table records 150,000 to 200,000 clones; 85% to 95% of these occur just once. Clones ranked in the top ten supply about 0.9% of the sample.

Per the germline V gene, SGHTA is the CDR1 and FQGNSA is the CDR2. Its CDR3 holds 17 amino acids, cysteine through phenylalanine. CDR3 DNA is the only sequence kept; it has 51 bases, read in frame from the first base. Trimming removed 5 bases from V and 4 bases from J; the gene matches leave 11 bases unexplained. On this clone: Its antigen remains undetermined. Per-base quality was not reported, and no clone a single base away is much larger than it.

The V and J genes are TRBV7-2 and TRBJ1-5; 10 bases in the junction line up with TRBD1. The source of this sequence is an adult in good health. The specimen comprised peripheral blood, sampled on day 0 of AZD1222 vaccination. The DNA sequence follows: TGTGCCAGCAGCCCCCATGACAGGGGGCGAAGGAATCAGCCCCAGCATTTT. The resulting protein is CASSPHDRGRRNQPQHF.